The 26 T cell receptor beta chains listed next were all sequenced from one sample in a study of T cell responses to AZD1222 COVID-19 vaccine. Profiling relied on immunoSEQ multiplex PCR, and the TCRdb table lists in-frame clones only, not all of them. The top ten hold 2.5% to 3% of the sample, which has around 180,000 clones, about 85% seen once. The sample consisted of peripheral blood, taken on day 0 of AZD1222 vaccination. These receptor sequences come from an adult in good health.

This chain joins TRBV7-2 and TRBJ2-3, with D possibly being TRBD1 or TRBD2 (5 bases each). CDR3 length equals 14 residues. Trimming stripped 5 bases from V and 9 bases from J, with 18 bases between. Germline V gene data show CDR1 as SGHTA and CDR2 as FQGNSA. The CDR3 region has the DNA TGTGCCAGCAGCCTTCGACTTACTAGGGGCACGCAGTATTTT. Translating it yields CASSLRLTRGTQYF.

The CDR3 loop reads CASNLVGEGLFSEQFF. CDR3 DNA sequence: TGTGCCAGTAATTTAGTGGGGGAGGGCCTTTTTAGTGAGCAGTTCTTC. This chain uses TRBV19 with TRBJ2-1, with TRBD2 matching over 7 bases. Germline V gene lookup returns CDR1 LNHDA and CDR2 SQIVND (reference sequence). Unmatched junction bases numbered 18, after V lost 7 bases and J lost 9 bases. CDR3 length: 16 amino acids.

The chain joins TRBV12-3 or TRBV12-4 to TRBJ1-2; weak D call: TRBD1 (5 bases). V shed 4 bases and J shed 4 bases, with 10 bases lying between them. CDR3 length: 13 amino acids. CDR3 coding DNA: TGTGCCAGCAGTTGGGGACCAAGCTATGGCTACACCTTC. Protein sequence: CASSWGPSYGYTF.

The chain carries TRBV7-9 and TRBJ1-2, with D tentatively TRBD1 (6 bases). In germline, CDR1 is SEHNR, CDR2 FQNEAQ (reference sequence). V dropped 1 base and J dropped 6 bases, with 12 bases sitting between them. CDR3 length: 14 residues. CDR3 residues: CASSLGTGKDGYTF. In nucleotides, the CDR3 is TGTGCCAGCAGCTTAGGTACAGGGAAAGATGGCTACACCTTC.

This chain uses TRBV7-6 with TRBJ2-1; D remains unclear. This CDR3 region has 15 residues. Germline CDR1 and CDR2: SGHVS and FNYEAQ. The V end lost 1 base, the J end lost 6 bases, and 13 bases lay between the germline ends. The DNA of the CDR3 is TGTGCCAGCAGCTTAGTGGCGGAAATTTCCAATGAGCAGTTCTTC. Protein sequence: CASSLVAEISNEQFF.

V and J are TRBV6-1 and TRBJ1-5, with D possibly matching TRBD1 (5 bases). CDR3 length: 15 residues. CDR1 and CDR2 (germline): MNHNS, SASEGT. The germline V and J ends were trimmed by 1 base and 2 bases, with 9 bases remaining between them. The DNA of the CDR3 is TGTGCCAGCAGTGAAGTAGGCAGGGGCAATCAGCCCCAGCATTTT. This translates into CASSEVGRGNQPQHF.

The chain employs TRBV30 and TRBJ1-5; D is uncertain. In germline, CDR1 is GTSNPN, CDR2 SVGIG (reference sequence). The CDR3 length is 11 residues. Trimming took 0 bases from V and 6 from J, leaving 3 bases between them. The CDR3 DNA sequence: TGTGCCTGGAGTGTGGGTCAGCCCCAGCATTTT. This sequence encodes CAWSVGQPQHF.

J is TRBJ2-1 and V is TRBV6-5, with 8 bases aligning to TRBD1. Germline assignment: CDR1 MNHEY and CDR2 SVGAGI. The CDR3 is made up of 16 amino acids. V lost 1 base to trimming and J lost 10 bases; unmatched junction nucleotides: 12. CDR3 nucleotides: TGTGCCAGCAGTTACTTGGGGACAGGTGTTCGTAGCGAGCAGTTCTTC. Amino acids: CASSYLGTGVRSEQFF.

V is TRBV7-2 and J is TRBJ1-4; the D gene is possibly TRBD1 (5 bases). CDR1 is SGHTA and CDR2 is FQGNSA in the germline V gene. CDR3 size: 15 residues. Trimming pared 1 base from V and 11 bases from J, leaving 17 bases between. DNA of the CDR3: TGTGCCAGCAGCTTAGTTCGCAGGGCCGGCAAGAAACTGTTTTTT. Translated, it gives CASSLVRRAGKKLFF.

This clone was picked up one time. The chain carries TRBV5-4 and TRBJ1-2; D is undetermined. Germline values: CDR1 SGHNT, CDR2 YYREEE (reference sequence). V was cut by 0 bases and J by 3 bases, with 6 bases left in between. The CDR3 is 13 residues long. CDR3 bases: TGTGCCAGCAGCTTGGATGAGTACTATGGCTACACCTTC. Translation: CASSLDEYYGYTF.

DNA for the CDR3: TGTGCCAGCAGCTTAGACTTAGACCGGTTCTATGGCTACACCTTC. The encoded protein is CASSLDLDRFYGYTF. The V gene is TRBV11-2, the J gene TRBJ1-2, with D unclear. Per germline, CDR1 SGHAT and CDR2 FQNNGV. The CDR3 length is 15 residues. Trimming pared 0 bases from V and 4 bases from J, leaving 12 bases between. The whole variable domain, remainder taken from reference TRBV11-2 and TRBJ1-2, is EAGVAQSPRYKIIEKRQSVAFWCNPISGHATLYWYQQILGQGPKLLIQFQNNGVVDDSQLPKDRFSAERLKGVDSTLKIQPAKLEDSAVYLCASSLDLDRFYGYTFGSGTRLTVV.

The gene calls are TRBV9 and TRBJ2-5; unclear D gene. V lost 0 bases to trimming and J lost 5 bases, with 14 bases between them. CDR1 is SGDLS and CDR2 is YYNGEE in the germline V gene. CDR3 length: 15 residues. The CDR3, as DNA: TGTGCCAGCAGCGTAGGGGTGGGAAATCTGGAGACCCAGTACTTC. It is translated as CASSVGVGNLETQYF. The whole variable domain, filled in from reference TRBV9 and TRBJ2-5, reads DSGVTQTPKHLITATGQRVTLRCSPRSGDLSVYWYQQSLDQGLQFLIQYYNGEERAKGNILERFSAQQFPDLHSELNLSSLELGDSALYFCASSVGVGNLETQYFGPGTRLLVL.

The chain is built from TRBV28 and TRBJ1-1; the D is unclear. V dropped 5 bases and J dropped 6 bases, with 19 bases sitting between them. This CDR3 contains 15 residues. CDR1 and CDR2 from the germline V gene are MDHEN and SYDVKM. The CDR3 loop reads CASSPNPGRVAEAFF. The DNA for the CDR3 is TGTGCCAGCAGTCCAAACCCAGGTCGGGTGGCTGAAGCTTTCTTT.

This clone was counted a single time. The chain recombines TRBV18 with TRBJ2-7; 11 bases fit TRBD2. V was pared by 3 bases and J by 6 bases, with 13 bases of the junction left unmatched. CDR3 size: 17 residues. Per the germline V gene, CDR1 is KGHSH and CDR2 is LQKENI. The CDR3 spells CASSPSIAGGPGGEQYF. Written as DNA, the CDR3 is TGTGCCAGCTCACCCTCTATAGCGGGAGGGCCGGGGGGCGAGCAGTACTTC.

The chain has TRBV6-1 and TRBJ1-2; D remains unclear. The CDR3 sequence is 15 residues long. V was cut by 2 bases and J by 0 bases, with 10 bases left in between. In germline, CDR1 is MNHNS, CDR2 SASEGT. CDR3 in DNA: TGTGCCAGCAGTGAACAAAGTAAAGCTAACTATGGCTACACCTTC. Residues: CASSEQSKANYGYTF.

The chain uses TRBV6-1 and TRBJ1-6; 10 bases are a match to TRBD1. Germline CDR1 is MNHNS and CDR2 is SASEGT. V lost 8 bases, J lost 0 bases, and 7 bases stayed unmatched. This CDR3 region has 17 residues. This CDR3 reads CASGGQGDSSYNSPLHF. In DNA, the CDR3 is TGTGCCAGCGGTGGACAGGGGGACAGCTCCTATAATTCACCCCTCCACTTT.

This clone was observed a few times. The rearrangement uses TRBV5-6 and TRBJ1-3; no clear D gene. Germline values: CDR1 SGHDT, CDR2 YYEEEE. Trimming shortened V by 3 bases and J by 3 bases, and 10 bases separated the two germline ends. The CDR3 totals 14 residues. The chain's CDR3 is CASSSLPGGNTIYF. The DNA of the CDR3 is TGTGCCAGCAGCTCCCTACCGGGTGGAAACACCATATATTTT.

The chain recombines TRBV6-4 with TRBJ1-6; 7 bases align to TRBD1. This CDR3 has 15 residues. Germline-derived CDR1 and CDR2 are MRHNA and SNTAGT. The junction had 9 bases not matched to a gene; V was cut back by 6 bases and J by 7 bases. The CDR3 reads CASSRDPGQNSPLHF. The DNA for the CDR3 is TGTGCCAGCAGCAGAGATCCGGGACAGAATTCACCCCTCCACTTT.

V is TRBV4-1 and J is TRBJ2-2, with D possibly matching TRBD2 (5 bases). Looked up from germline, CDR1 is MGHRA and CDR2 is YSYEKL. The length of the CDR3 is 16 residues. V gave up 4 bases and J gave up 0 bases, with 12 bases separating them. Here the CDR3 reads CASSPSEGANTGELFF. As DNA, the CDR3 is TGCGCCAGCAGCCCATCCGAGGGTGCGAACACCGGGGAGCTGTTTTTT.

The count of this clone is one. The gene calls are TRBV19 and TRBJ1-1, with 10 bases lining up with TRBD1. CDR3 length: 14 amino acids. Trimming cost V 6 bases and J 10 bases; bases outside gene matches: 11. CDR1 and CDR2 from the germline V gene are LNHDA and SQIVND (reference sequence). This chain's CDR3 is CASRQPGQGTRAFF. CDR3 bases: TGTGCCAGTAGACAACCGGGACAGGGGACGAGAGCTTTCTTT.

The genes are TRBV5-6 and TRBJ2-7, with 8 bases identical to TRBD1. The CDR3 sequence is 13 residues long. Germline CDR1 reads SGHDT; CDR2 reads YYEEEE. V shed 2 bases and J 3 bases; nucleotides not matched to a gene: 1. CDR3 bases: TGTGCCAGCAGCTTTGACAGGGGCTACGAGCAGTACTTC. Its translation is CASSFDRGYEQYF.

The V and J genes are TRBV5-4 and TRBJ1-2, with D possibly being TRBD1 (6 bases). V was pared by 2 bases and J by 8 bases, with 7 bases between. CDR1 SGHNT and CDR2 YYREEE come from the germline V gene (reference sequence). This CDR3 region has 11 residues. The CDR3 region has the DNA TGTGCCAGCAGCTTTCAGGGGGGCTACACCTTC. Residues: CASSFQGGYTF.

This chain joins TRBV6-1 and TRBJ1-5; TRBD1 might be the D (5 bases). Germline V gene sequence: CDR1 MNHNS, CDR2 SASEGT. V was shortened by 1 base and J by 4 bases, with 5 bases between the two germline ends. The CDR3 sequence is 13 residues long. CDR3 bases: TGTGCCAGCAGTGAAGGACAGAATCAGCCCCAGCATTTT. It yields the protein CASSEGQNQPQHF.

The DNA of the CDR3 is TGTGCCAGCAGCCAAAAAGGGCTAGCGGGAGTCTACGAGCAGTACTTC. This gives the protein CASSQKGLAGVYEQYF. V gene TRBV3-1 (or the pseudogene TRBV3-2) combines with J gene TRBJ2-7, with 10 bases aligning to TRBD2. In germline, CDR1 is LGHDT, CDR2 YNNKEL (reference sequence). V trimming: 2 bases; J trimming: 3 bases; junction bases outside the gene matches: 7. This CDR3 comprises 16 residues.

V and J are TRBV6-5 and TRBJ1-5; D might be TRBD1 (6 bases). The CDR3 sequence is 15 residues long. From germline, CDR1 is MNHEY and CDR2 SVGAGI. V was shortened by 0 bases and J by 2 bases, with 8 bases between the two germline ends. The CDR3 DNA is TGTGCCAGCAGTTACTCCAGGGGAGGCAATCAGCCCCAGCATTTT. Protein: CASSYSRGGNQPQHF.

This sequence joins TRBV6-5 and TRBJ2-3, with D unclear. The CDR3 length is 13 residues. With 10 bases removed from V and 2 bases from J, the gap between germline ends came to 13 bases. CDR1 MNHEY and CDR2 SVGAGI come from the germline V gene. CDR3 loop: CATHPPSTDTQYF. CDR3 nucleotides: TGTGCCACCCACCCGCCCTCCACAGATACGCAGTATTTT.